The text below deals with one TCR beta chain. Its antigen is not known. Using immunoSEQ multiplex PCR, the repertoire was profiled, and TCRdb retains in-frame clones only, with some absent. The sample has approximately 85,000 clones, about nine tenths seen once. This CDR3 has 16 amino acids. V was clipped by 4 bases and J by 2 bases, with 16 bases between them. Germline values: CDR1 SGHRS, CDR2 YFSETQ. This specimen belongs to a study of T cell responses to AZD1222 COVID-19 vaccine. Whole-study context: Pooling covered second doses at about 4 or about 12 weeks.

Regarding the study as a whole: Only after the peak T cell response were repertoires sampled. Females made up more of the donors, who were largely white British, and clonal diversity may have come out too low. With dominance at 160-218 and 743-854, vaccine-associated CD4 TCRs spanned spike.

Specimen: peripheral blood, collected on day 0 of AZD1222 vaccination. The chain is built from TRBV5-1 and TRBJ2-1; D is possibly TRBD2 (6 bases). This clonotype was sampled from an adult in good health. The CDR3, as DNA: TGCGCCAGCAGCAGTGGGTTGGAGCGGGCCTACAATGAGCAGTTCTTC. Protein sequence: CASSSGLERAYNEQFF. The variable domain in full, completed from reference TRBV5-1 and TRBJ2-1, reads KAGVTQTPRYLIKTRGQQVTLSCSPISGHRSVSWYQQTPGQGLQFLFEYFSETQRNKGNFPGRFSGRQFSNSRSEMNVSTLELGDSALYLCASSSGLERAYNEQFFGPGTRLTVL.